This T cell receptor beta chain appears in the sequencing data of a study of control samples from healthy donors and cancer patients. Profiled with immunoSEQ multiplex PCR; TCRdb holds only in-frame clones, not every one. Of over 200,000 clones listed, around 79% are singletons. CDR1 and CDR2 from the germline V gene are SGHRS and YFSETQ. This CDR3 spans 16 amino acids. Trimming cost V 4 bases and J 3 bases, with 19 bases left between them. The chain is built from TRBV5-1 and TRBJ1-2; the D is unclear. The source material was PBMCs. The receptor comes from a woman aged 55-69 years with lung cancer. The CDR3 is CASSEPLIGKDYGYTF. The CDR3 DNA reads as TGCGCCAGCAGCGAGCCCCTAATCGGAAAGGACTATGGCTACACCTTC. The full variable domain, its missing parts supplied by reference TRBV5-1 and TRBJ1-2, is KAGVTQTPRYLIKTRGQQVTLSCSPISGHRSVSWYQQTPGQGLQFLFEYFSETQRNKGNFPGRFSGRQFSNSRSEMNVSTLELGDSALYLCASSEPLIGKDYGYTFGSGTRLTVV.